This T cell receptor beta chain derives from a study of shared clonotypes between healthy human individuals. As for the study in general: The study used three CD4 naive, three CD4 memory, two CD8 naive and one CD8 memory plate per donor.

Note on this clone: No antigen is known for it.

Study observations and caveats: It was the few donors that limited the genetic and exposure-history diversity represented.

Cells designated naive CD8 were CD45RO-negative and were positively selected for CCR7, with terminally differentiated effector memory CD45RA+ cells excluded. With 4 bases clipped from V and 7 bases from J, the junction kept 7 bases outside the gene matches. There are 14 residues in the CDR3. From germline, CDR1 is KGHSH and CDR2 LQKENI. Genomic DNA of every subset was divided equally among multiple immunoSEQ plates. The assay was immunoSEQ multiplex PCR, and TCRdb's table has in-frame clones only and misses some. The sample holds roughly 590,000 clones, nearly 97% seen once. J is TRBJ1-5 and V is TRBV18, with 7 bases aligning to TRBD1. The source material was naive CD8+ T cells sorted from blood. The receptor comes from a woman aged 25 to 39 in good health. The CDR3 DNA is TGTGCCAGCTCACAGGGGGCGGCAAGGCAGCCCCAGCATTTT. Amino acid sequence: CASSQGAARQPQHF.